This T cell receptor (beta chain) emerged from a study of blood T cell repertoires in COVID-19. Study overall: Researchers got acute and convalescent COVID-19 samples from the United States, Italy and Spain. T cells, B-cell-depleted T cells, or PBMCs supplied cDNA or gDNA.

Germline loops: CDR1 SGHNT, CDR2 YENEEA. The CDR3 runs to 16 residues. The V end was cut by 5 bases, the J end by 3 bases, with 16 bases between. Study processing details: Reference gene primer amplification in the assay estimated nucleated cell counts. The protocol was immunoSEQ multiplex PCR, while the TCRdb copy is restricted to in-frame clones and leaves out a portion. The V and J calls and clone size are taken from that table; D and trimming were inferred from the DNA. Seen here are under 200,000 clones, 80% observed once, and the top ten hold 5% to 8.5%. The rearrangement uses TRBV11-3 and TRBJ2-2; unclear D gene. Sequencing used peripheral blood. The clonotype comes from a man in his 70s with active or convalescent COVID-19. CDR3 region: CASSPLSSYYTGELFF. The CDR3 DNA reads TGTGCCAGCAGCCCCCTGTCGAGCTATTACACCGGGGAGCTGTTTTTT. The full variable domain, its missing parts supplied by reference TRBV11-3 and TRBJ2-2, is EAGVVQSPRYKIIEKKQPVAFWCNPISGHNTLYWYLQNLGQGPELLIRYENEEAVDDSQLPKDRFSAERLKGVDSTLKIQPAELGDSAVYLCASSPLSSYYTGELFFGEGSRLTVL.